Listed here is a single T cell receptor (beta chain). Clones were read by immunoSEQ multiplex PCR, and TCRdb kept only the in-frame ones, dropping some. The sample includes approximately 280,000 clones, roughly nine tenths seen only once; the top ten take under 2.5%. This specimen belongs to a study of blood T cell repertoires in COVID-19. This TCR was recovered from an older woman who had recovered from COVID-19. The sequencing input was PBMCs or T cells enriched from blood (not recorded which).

CDR3 sequence: CASSLRGRGEKLFF. CDR3 nucleotide sequence: TGCGCCAGCTCTCTGAGGGGGAGGGGTGAAAAACTGTTTTTT. The chain is built from TRBV5-1 and TRBJ1-4, with D tentatively TRBD1 (6 bases). Trimming pared 7 bases from V and 7 bases from J, leaving 17 bases between. This CDR3 contains 14 residues. Germline V lookup: CDR1 SGHRS, CDR2 YFSETQ.